These T cell receptor beta chains were read from a single sample in a study of shared clonotypes between healthy human individuals. The assay was immunoSEQ multiplex PCR, and TCRdb's table has in-frame clones only and misses some. The sample contains about 2.4 million clones, around nine tenths of which appear only once. Sequencing was performed on naive CD4+ T cells sorted from blood. The source is a man aged 18 to 29 in good health. CDR3s include the opening cysteine and the closing phenylalanine or tryptophan. A D gene is named only where the DNA matches it firmly. A clone size is listed for some rows: how often the clone was seen (once, few, many), or a class if it is expanded.

clone size	V gene	D gene	J gene	CDR3 protein	CDR3 DNA
-	TRBV4-1	TRBD2	TRBJ2-2	CASSQNGGSIPGELFF	TGCGCCAGCAGCCAAAATGGCGGGAGTATTCCCGGGGAGCTGTTTTTT
-	TRBV28	TRBD2	TRBJ2-5	CASSQTSGDQETQYF	TGTGCCAGCAGCCAGACTAGCGGGGACCAAGAGACCCAGTACTTC
-	TRBV30	-	TRBJ1-2	CAYSQANYGYTF	TGTGCCTACAGCCAGGCGAACTATGGCTACACCTTC
-	TRBV6-5	TRBD1	TRBJ1-5	CASSLTGGNQPQHF	TGTGCCAGCAGTCTAACAGGGGGCAATCAGCCCCAGCATTTT
-	TRBV30	TRBD2	TRBJ2-3	CAWSVGAGATDTQYF	TGTGCCTGGAGTGTCGGAGCGGGGGCCACAGATACGCAGTATTTT
-	TRBV6-1	-	TRBJ1-6	CASTGQNAYNSPLHF	TGTGCCAGCACAGGACAGAATGCCTATAATTCACCCCTCCACTTT
once	TRBV4-1	TRBD2	TRBJ2-1	CASSQDRLAGGSNEQFF	TGCGCCAGCAGCCAAGATCGGCTAGCGGGGGGGAGTAATGAGCAGTTCTTC
-	TRBV30	-	TRBJ1-3	CAWSVSPRNTIYF	TGTGCCTGGAGTGTGAGTCCCCGAAACACCATATATTTT
-	TRBV27	TRBD1	TRBJ2-7	CASSFLSQGSEQYF	TGTGCCAGCAGTTTTCTTTCACAGGGGAGCGAGCAGTACTTC
-	TRBV5-1	TRBD2	TRBJ2-3	CASSLSGDTSTDTQYF	TGCGCCAGCAGCTTGAGCGGGGATACTAGCACAGATACGCAGTATTTT
-	TRBV7-9	-	TRBJ2-5	CASSRGSGTSQETQYF	TGTGCCAGCAGCCGAGGGTCCGGGACTTCTCAAGAGACCCAGTACTTC
-	TRBV5-1	TRBD1	TRBJ1-3	CASSPAGGDSGNTIYF	TGCGCCAGCAGCCCAGCAGGGGGAGACTCTGGAAACACCATATATTTT
-	TRBV6-6	-	TRBJ2-7	CASSRSYYEQYF	TGTGCCAGCAGCCGATCTTACTACGAGCAGTACTTC
-	TRBV7-8	-	TRBJ2-7	CASSANRERAYEQYF	TGTGCCAGCAGCGCAAACAGGGAAAGAGCCTACGAGCAGTACTTC
-	TRBV2	TRBD2	TRBJ2-2	CASSVGAGGNTGELFF	TGTGCCAGCAGTGTGGGAGCGGGAGGTAACACCGGGGAGCTGTTTTTT
few	TRBV5-1	-	TRBJ1-4	CASSRDGPLFF	TGCGCCAGCAGCCGAGACGGCCCCCTGTTTTTT
-	TRBV11-2	-	TRBJ2-1	CASSLAGPGGQFF	TGTGCCAGCAGCTTAGCAGGGCCAGGCGGGCAGTTCTTC
-	TRBV5-4	TRBD1	TRBJ2-2	CASSLADRVTGELFF	TGTGCCAGCAGCTTGGCTGACAGGGTCACCGGGGAGCTGTTTTTT
-	TRBV5-1	TRBD2	TRBJ2-1	CASTPEAGGSYNEQFF	TGCGCCAGCACCCCGGAGGCGGGAGGGTCCTACAATGAGCAGTTCTTC
-	TRBV5-1	-	TRBJ2-2	CASSLYRLNTGELFF	TGCGCCAGCAGCTTGTACAGGCTGAACACCGGGGAGCTGTTTTTT
-	TRBV5-1	-	TRBJ1-3	CASSLSGSGAGNTIYF	TGCGCCAGCAGCTTGTCAGGGAGCGGGGCTGGAAACACCATATATTTT
-	TRBV9	-	TRBJ1-2	CASSAFDRKNYGYTF	TGTGCCAGCAGCGCCTTTGACAGGAAGAACTATGGCTACACCTTC
-	TRBV5-1	TRBD1	TRBJ1-2	CASSPARGTGVGYTF	TGCGCCAGCAGCCCGGCAAGAGGGACAGGGGTCGGCTACACCTTC
once	TRBV23-1	-	TRBJ2-7	CASSQSSRGDEQYF	TGCGCCAGCAGTCAATCATCCAGGGGGGACGAGCAGTACTTC
-	TRBV5-1	-	TRBJ1-1	CASSSGKNTEAFF	TGCGCCAGCAGCTCAGGGAAGAACACTGAAGCTTTCTTT
few	TRBV9	TRBD1	TRBJ1-6	CASSKGQVNSPLHF	TGTGCCAGCTCAAAAGGACAGGTCAATTCACCCCTCCACTTT
-	TRBV5-4	TRBD1	TRBJ2-7	CASSNRDRGPPLYEQYF	TGTGCCAGCAGCAACCGGGACAGGGGACCCCCTCTCTACGAGCAGTACTTC
-	TRBV30	TRBD2	TRBJ2-5	CAWGEAGEAETQYF	TGTGCCTGGGGGGAAGCGGGAGAGGCGGAGACCCAGTACTTC
-	TRBV7-9	-	TRBJ1-1	CASSPQGRATEAFF	TGTGCCAGCAGCCCCCAGGGGCGGGCCACTGAAGCTTTCTTT
few	TRBV5-1	-	TRBJ2-2	CASSFVHTNTGELFF	TGCGCCAGCAGCTTTGTACACACGAACACCGGGGAGCTGTTTTTT
-	TRBV6-5	-	TRBJ2-7	CASSYSGLSDEQYF	TGTGCCAGCAGTTACTCGGGGCTGAGCGACGAGCAGTACTTC
-	TRBV10-2	TRBD1	TRBJ1-4	CASSESQGGLNEKLFF	TGCGCCAGCAGTGAGTCGCAGGGGGGTCTTAATGAAAAACTGTTTTTT
once	TRBV18	TRBD1	TRBJ2-7	CASSPLYGTGSYEQYF	TGTGCCAGCTCACCACTATATGGGACAGGGTCTTACGAGCAGTACTTC
-	TRBV9	TRBD2	TRBJ2-7	CASSVGASGGSYEQYF	TGTGCCAGCAGCGTAGGGGCTAGCGGGGGCTCCTACGAGCAGTACTTC
-	TRBV6-5	-	TRBJ2-2	CASRNYYNGELFF	TGTGCCAGCAGGAATTACTACAACGGGGAGCTGTTTTTT
-	TRBV13	-	TRBJ2-1	CASSRDHNEQFF	TGTGCCAGCAGCCGGGACCACAATGAGCAGTTCTTC
-	TRBV6-6	-	TRBJ2-1	CASSRQGGAEQFF	TGTGCCAGCAGTCGCCAGGGGGGGGCTGAGCAGTTCTTC
-	TRBV6-1	-	TRBJ2-3	CAGQYRGRDTQYF	TGTGCCGGGCAATATAGGGGAAGGGATACGCAGTATTTT
-	TRBV6-6	TRBD1	TRBJ2-1	CASSYSRQGVNEQFF	TGTGCCAGCAGTTACTCGAGGCAGGGGGTCAATGAGCAGTTCTTC
-	TRBV28	-	TRBJ2-7	CASSPGTVSYEQYF	TGTGCCAGCAGTCCTGGGACGGTCTCCTACGAGCAGTACTTC
-	TRBV7-2	-	TRBJ2-1	CASTTLVGEQFF	TGTGCCAGCACCACTTTGGTTGGCGAGCAGTTCTTC
-	TRBV11-3	-	TRBJ2-1	CASSPGLFSSYNEQFF	TGTGCCAGCAGCCCAGGACTATTCTCCTCCTACAATGAGCAGTTCTTC
-	TRBV30	-	TRBJ2-1	CAWSVGGQQFF	TGTGCCTGGAGTGTAGGGGGTCAGCAGTTCTTC
-	TRBV27	-	TRBJ2-7	CASRSLGGPIYEQYF	TGTGCCAGCAGATCACTGGGAGGTCCAATCTACGAGCAGTACTTC
-	TRBV14	TRBD1	TRBJ1-2	CASSLTTGDYGYTF	TGTGCCAGCAGCCTTACTACAGGGGACTATGGCTACACCTTC
once	TRBV6-5	-	TRBJ1-4	CASRGGFRNEKLFF	TGTGCCAGCAGGGGGGGGTTCCGCAATGAAAAACTGTTTTTT
-	TRBV29-1	-	TRBJ2-2	CSARGTNTGELFF	TGCAGCGCCAGGGGTACGAACACCGGGGAGCTGTTTTTT
-	TRBV5-1	-	TRBJ1-1	CASKSDSGNTEAFF	TGCGCCAGCAAGTCGGACAGTGGGAACACTGAAGCTTTCTTT
-	TRBV10-3	-	TRBJ1-4	CAIRGSANEKLFF	TGTGCCATCCGGGGCTCGGCTAATGAAAAACTGTTTTTT
-	TRBV23-1	TRBD1	TRBJ2-7	CASRVGRGHGEQYF	TGCGCCAGCAGGGTCGGTAGGGGGCACGGCGAGCAGTACTTC
-	TRBV4-2	-	TRBJ1-1	CASSQAGQGITEAFF	TGTGCCAGCAGCCAAGCCGGCCAGGGCATCACTGAAGCTTTCTTT
-	TRBV10-3	-	TRBJ2-1	CAISERTGSSYNEQFF	TGTGCCATCAGTGAGAGGACGGGGAGCTCCTACAATGAGCAGTTCTTC
-	TRBV6-5	-	TRBJ2-7	CASSYSGLSYEQYF	TGTGCCAGCAGTTACTCAGGACTCTCCTACGAGCAGTACTTC
-	TRBV19	-	TRBJ2-7	CASSSTWGNEQYF	TGTGCCAGTAGCTCTACATGGGGTAACGAGCAGTACTTC
once	TRBV5-5	-	TRBJ2-5	CASSLPLYQETQYF	TGTGCCAGCAGCTTGCCACTGTACCAAGAGACCCAGTACTTC
once	TRBV2	-	TRBJ1-5	CASRANGVGNQPQHF	TGTGCCAGCAGGGCCAATGGGGTTGGCAATCAGCCCCAGCATTTT
-	TRBV27	TRBD1	TRBJ1-1	CASSSDRVDTEAFF	TGTGCCAGCAGTTCCGACAGGGTTGACACTGAAGCTTTCTTT
-	TRBV5-4	TRBD1	TRBJ2-4	CASSLGPGQGEAKNIQYF	TGTGCCAGCAGCTTGGGCCCGGGGCAGGGGGAGGCCAAAAACATTCAGTACTTC